Following are 15 T cell receptor beta chains from one sample sequenced in a study of memory CD4+ T cells and cytomegalovirus serostatus. The data were produced by immunoSEQ multiplex PCR, yet TCRdb's version contains in-frame clones alone and is incomplete. The sample comprises tens of thousands of clones, roughly 80% of which are singletons, and 0.7% to 0.9% rests with the top ten. Single viable CD3+CD4+CD8-CD45RO+ cells were sorted as the memory CD4+ T cells. The sample taken for sequencing was memory CD4+ T cells from blood. These receptors originate from an adult in good health and CMV-seronegative.

This clone was seen only a few times. This chain uses TRBV5-6 with TRBJ2-1; D may correspond to TRBD1 or TRBD2 (6 bases each). Per the germline V gene, CDR1 is SGHDT and CDR2 is YYEEEE. CDR3 size: 14 residues. The V end lost 4 bases, the J end lost 2 bases, and 10 bases lay between the germline ends. The CDR3: CASSRRGPYNEQFF. CDR3 sequence (DNA): TGTGCCAGCAGCCGACGGGGGCCCTACAATGAGCAGTTCTTC.

This chain joins TRBV5-1 and TRBJ2-4; D unclear. CDR1 SGHRS and CDR2 YFSETQ come from the germline V gene. The germline V and J ends were trimmed by 0 bases and 0 bases, with 10 bases remaining between them. CDR3 length: 16 residues. The CDR3 DNA sequence: TGCGCCAGCAGCTTGGGAGTTAGACTAGCCAAAAACATTCAGTACTTC. Amino acids: CASSLGVRLAKNIQYF.

This clone was observed a few times. This rearrangement joins TRBV7-9 to TRBJ1-2; 8 bases align to TRBD1. The V and J ends lost 2 bases and 4 bases, in that order; junction bases with no gene match: 9. Germline V gene data show CDR1 as SEHNR and CDR2 as FQNEAQ (reference sequence). The CDR3 runs 16 residues. The CDR3 loop is CASSLYRAGGGYGYTF. DNA for the CDR3: TGTGCCAGCAGCTTATATAGAGCAGGGGGCGGCTATGGCTACACCTTC.

The rearrangement uses TRBV7-2 and TRBJ2-5; 8 nucleotides agree with TRBD1. CDR1 is SGHTA, CDR2 FQGNSA, per germline. With 5 bases clipped from V and 5 bases from J, the junction kept 7 bases outside the gene matches. This CDR3 has 14 residues. CDR3 in DNA: TGTGCCAGCAGCCGACAGGGGTCGGGGGAGACCCAGTACTTC. It yields the protein CASSRQGSGETQYF.

The chain recombines TRBV5-1 with TRBJ2-1; 10 bases line up with TRBD1. Germline V gives CDR1 SGHRS, CDR2 YFSETQ. The V gene end was trimmed by 4 bases and the J gene end by 5 bases; junction bases not matched to a gene: 6. CDR3 length equals 15 residues. CDR3 bases: TGCGCCAGCAGCGTGGGACAGGGGCCCAACAATGAGCAGTTCTTC. This sequence encodes CASSVGQGPNNEQFF.

The chain employs TRBV7-6 and TRBJ1-3; D remains ambiguous. V was cut by 5 bases and J by 2 bases, with 10 bases left in between. This CDR3 contains 14 residues. CDR1 is SGHVS and CDR2 is FNYEAQ in the germline V gene. The CDR3 is CASSPYRTGNTIYF. The CDR3 region has the DNA TGTGCCAGCAGCCCGTACAGAACTGGAAACACCATATATTTT.

Only a few counts were recorded for this clone. This sequence joins TRBV7-9 and TRBJ1-5; weak D call: TRBD1 (6 bases). Germline loops: CDR1 SEHNR, CDR2 FQNEAQ (reference sequence). The CDR3 is 12 amino acids. Trimming removed 9 bases from V and 7 bases from J, with 13 bases in between. The DNA of the CDR3 is TGTGCCAGTACACAGGGAGAACAGCCCCAGCATTTT. Its protein product is CASTQGEQPQHF.

This clone appeared once. J is TRBJ2-3 and V is TRBV4-3; 12 nucleotides match TRBD2. J lost 4 bases, V lost 0 bases, and 8 bases had no gene match. Per germline, CDR1 LGHNA and CDR2 YSLEER. This CDR3 is 18 amino acids long. CDR3 sequence reads: CASSQDSTSGSSPDTQYF. In nucleotides, the CDR3 is TGCGCCAGCAGCCAAGACTCGACTAGCGGGAGTAGCCCAGATACGCAGTATTTT.

This clone was seen more than once but under ten times. The chain joins TRBV5-1 to TRBJ1-6, with D uncertain. V gave up 4 bases and J gave up 2 bases, with 10 bases separating them. The length of the CDR3 is 15 residues. Germline lookup yields CDR1 SGHRS and CDR2 YFSETQ. The CDR3 sequence: CASSPEGAYNSPLHF. The CDR3 DNA reads as TGCGCCAGCAGCCCCGAGGGAGCCTATAATTCACCCCTCCACTTT.

Only a few counts were recorded for this clone. The V call is TRBV30, the J call TRBJ2-1; TRBD2 is a possible D gene (5 bases). Germline-derived CDR1 and CDR2 are GTSNPN and SVGIG (reference sequence). Trimming shortened V by 2 bases and J by 7 bases, and 9 bases separated the two germline ends. The CDR3 covers 12 residues. In DNA form, the CDR3 reads TGTGCCTGGAGTTGGAGAGGGAATGAGCAGTTCTTC. Translation gives CAWSWRGNEQFF.

The CDR3 DNA is TGCGCCAGCAGCCAGACCGGGACAGGGGTGACTGAAGCTTTCTTT. It is translated as CASSQTGTGVTEAFF. The chain employs TRBV4-1 and TRBJ1-1; 10 bases map to TRBD1. CDR1 and CDR2 (germline): MGHRA, YSYEKL. Trimming cost V 3 bases and J 5 bases; bases outside gene matches: 6. The CDR3 extends over 15 amino acids.

This rearrangement joins TRBV5-1 to TRBJ2-1, with a tentative D call TRBD2 (5 bases). Deletions cut 0 bases from V and 6 bases from J, with 16 bases between. This CDR3 contains 16 residues. Per germline, CDR1 SGHRS and CDR2 YFSETQ. The CDR3 bases are TGCGCCAGCAGCTTGGAGTTGTGGTTAGGAGGCAATGAGCAGTTCTTC. As protein: CASSLELWLGGNEQFF. The full variable domain, with the rest looked up from reference TRBV5-1 and TRBJ2-1, is KAGVTQTPRYLIKTRGQQVTLSCSPISGHRSVSWYQQTPGQGLQFLFEYFSETQRNKGNFPGRFSGRQFSNSRSEMNVSTLELGDSALYLCASSLELWLGGNEQFFGPGTRLTVL.

Only one count was recorded for this clone. V usage is TRBV28 and J usage is TRBJ2-1; possibly TRBD2 for D (6 bases). CDR3 length: 15 residues. Trimming shortened V by 6 bases and J by 5 bases, and 17 bases separated the two germline ends. Germline-derived CDR1 and CDR2 are MDHEN and SYDVKM. CDR3 in DNA: TGTGCCAGCAGCCCAGGAAGGGCGGGAAACAATGAGCAGTTCTTC. This gives the protein CASSPGRAGNNEQFF.

The chain links TRBV7-2 to TRBJ2-5; no reliable D call. From germline, CDR1 is SGHTA and CDR2 FQGNSA. V was shortened by 2 bases and J by 5 bases, with 9 bases between the two germline ends. The CDR3 has 13 residues. The CDR3 DNA follows: TGTGCCAGCAGCTTATTAGTCCGCGAGACCCAGTACTTC. Residues: CASSLLVRETQYF.

The rearrangement joins TRBV27 to TRBJ1-3; D perhaps matches TRBD1 (5 bases). Trimming took 0 bases from V and 7 from J, leaving 10 bases between them. The CDR3 is 14 amino acids. The germline V gene has CDR1 MNHEY and CDR2 SMNVEV (reference sequence). The CDR3 DNA follows: TGTGCCAGCAGTTTATCGGGACGAAGGAACACCATATATTTT. Amino acids: CASSLSGRRNTIYF.